The clone carrying this TCR beta chain appeared a single time. This sample was taken from a study of shared clonotypes between healthy human individuals. V was shortened by 5 bases and J by 5 bases, with 12 bases between the two germline ends. In germline, CDR1 is SGHTA, CDR2 FQGTGA. The CDR3 totals 13 residues. The method was immunoSEQ multiplex PCR; TCRdb's version includes in-frame clones alone and lacks a portion of them. This sample has 1.4 million to 1.5 million clones; around 95% occur once, and the top ten carry about 1.2%. The sequencing sample was made of naive CD4+ T cells sorted from blood. The subset: CD45RA+ positively selected. This TCR came from a man aged 25-45 years in good health. This chain uses TRBV7-3 with TRBJ1-1, with a tentative D call TRBD1 (6 bases). The CDR3 reads CASSQGKWTEAFF. In DNA form, the CDR3 reads TGTGCCAGCAGCCAGGGGAAGTGGACTGAAGCTTTCTTT.